A selection of T cell receptor beta chains follows, all from one sample in a study of shared clonotypes between healthy human individuals. TCRdb keeps only in-frame clones here, not all; method: immunoSEQ multiplex PCR. The sample carries around 2.3 million clones, about 94% recorded once. The sample consisted of naive CD4+ T cells sorted from blood. The source of these receptors is a man between 18 and 35 years old in good health. CDR3s include the opening cysteine and the closing phenylalanine or tryptophan. Each record gives: clone size, D gene, V gene, J gene, CDR3 DNA, CDR3 protein. A D gene is named only where the DNA matches it firmly. A clone size is listed for some rows: how often the clone was seen (once, few, many), or a class if it is expanded.

.	.	TRBV7-9	TRBJ2-7	TGTGCCAGCAGCTTCACCGGGTACGAGCAGTACTTC	CASSFTGYEQYF
.	.	TRBV5-4	TRBJ2-3	TGTGCCAGCAGCTTCGGACAGAGCACAGATACGCAGTATTTT	CASSFGQSTDTQYF
.	.	TRBV19	TRBJ1-5	TGTGCCAGTAGTCCTCAACTTGGCAATCAGCCCCAGCATTTT	CASSPQLGNQPQHF
.	.	TRBV25-1	TRBJ1-4	TGTGCCAGCAGTGAGCCGGGACAAGCGGAACTGTTTTTT	CASSEPGQAELFF
few	.	TRBV19	TRBJ1-5	TGTGCCAGTAGTATTAGGCCAGGGGATAGCAATCAGCCCCAGCATTTT	CASSIRPGDSNQPQHF
.	.	TRBV10-2	TRBJ2-5	TGCGCCAGCAGTGAGTCCTCGCGGAGTGGCCAGTACTTC	CASSESSRSGQYF
once	TRBD1	TRBV14	TRBJ2-1	TGTGCCAGCAGCCAAGATCTGGGGTCGGGACAGGTGTACAATGAGCAGTTCTTC	CASSQDLGSGQVYNEQFF
.	.	TRBV2	TRBJ1-1	TGTGCCAGCAGTGAAGTATCCCGGAACACTGAAGCTTTCTTT	CASSEVSRNTEAFF
.	TRBD1	TRBV18	TRBJ1-1	TGTGCCAGCTCACCCTCCCGGACAGGGCTGACTGAAGCTTTCTTT	CASSPSRTGLTEAFF
.	.	TRBV28	TRBJ2-5	TGTGCCAGCAGACGAAGGGGGGTCAGTCAAGAGACCCAGTACTTC	CASRRRGVSQETQYF
.	TRBD2	TRBV30	TRBJ2-1	TGTGCCTGGAGCGAAGGACTAGCGGGAGGGTTGAATGAGCAGTTCTTC	CAWSEGLAGGLNEQFF
.	.	TRBV15	TRBJ2-4	TGTGCCACCAGCAGGGGATTAGCCAAAAACATTCAGTACTTC	CATSRGLAKNIQYF
.	TRBD2	TRBV10-1	TRBJ2-1	TGCGCCAGCAGTGTGGCTAGCGGGGGGGCCAACAATGAGCAGTTCTTC	CASSVASGGANNEQFF
.	TRBD2	TRBV5-4	TRBJ2-1	TGTGCCAGCAGCCCGCCGGGACTAGCGGAATACAATGAGCAGTTCTTC	CASSPPGLAEYNEQFF
.	.	TRBV29-1	TRBJ1-1	TGCAGCGTCCACGGACGGATGAACACTGAAGCTTTCTTT	CSVHGRMNTEAFF
.	.	TRBV30	TRBJ2-5	TGTGCCTGCTCCCAGGAGACCCAGTACTTC	CACSQETQYF
.	TRBD1	TRBV4-1	TRBJ2-7	TGCGCCAGCAGCCAGACCACCGGGACAGGCTTGATGAAGCAGTACTTC	CASSQTTGTGLMKQYF
.	TRBD2	TRBV6-5	TRBJ2-7	TGTGCCAGCACTGGACTAGCGGGAGGGCCCGAGCAGTACTTC	CASTGLAGGPEQYF
.	.	TRBV5-4	TRBJ2-5	TGTGCCAGCAGCCAGAAGGGTCCAGCAGAGACCCAGTACTTC	CASSQKGPAETQYF
.	TRBD1	TRBV7-2	TRBJ1-2	TGTGCCAGCAGCTTAGGACAGGGGGGCTATGGCTACACCTTC	CASSLGQGGYGYTF
.	TRBD2	TRBV9	TRBJ2-7	TGTGCCAGCAGCCCAAGGACTAGCGCCTACGAGCAGTACTTC	CASSPRTSAYEQYF
.	.	TRBV15	TRBJ1-2	TGTGCCACCAGCTTCCTGATCGGGTTGAACTATGGCTACACCTTC	CATSFLIGLNYGYTF
.	.	TRBV4-1	TRBJ1-5	TGCGCCAGCAGCCAAGATGTAACAGGCAATCAGCCCCAGCATTTT	CASSQDVTGNQPQHF
.	.	TRBV11-3	TRBJ2-7	TGTGCCAGCAGTACGGGAGTACGCCTCAGCTCCTACGAGCAGTACTTC	CASSTGVRLSSYEQYF
.	.	TRBV30	TRBJ2-2	TGTGCCTGGATGAGGCAGTCGAACACCGGGGAGCTGTTTTTT	CAWMRQSNTGELFF
.	.	TRBV7-9	TRBJ1-1	TGTGCCAGCAGCTTAGTGGACAGTGAAGCTTTCTTT	CASSLVDSEAFF
.	.	TRBV9	TRBJ1-3	TGTGCCAGCAGCGTAGGACTGGGGAGTCTAGGAAACACCATATATTTT	CASSVGLGSLGNTIYF
.	.	TRBV28	TRBJ1-1	TGTGCCAGCCCCGGGACGATGAATTGGGACACTGAAGCTTTCTTT	CASPGTMNWDTEAFF
.	TRBD2	TRBV5-1	TRBJ2-3	TGCGCCAGCAGCCAGTCTGGCGGGAGTGGATATACGCAGTATTTT	CASSQSGGSGYTQYF
.	.	TRBV30	TRBJ1-4	TGTGCCTGGAGTGGCCAGGGGAGGGAAAAACTGTTTTTT	CAWSGQGREKLFF
.	TRBD1	TRBV10-3	TRBJ1-2	TGTGCCATCAGTGAGTCATGGACAGGGGAGAGCTATGGCTACACCTTC	CAISESWTGESYGYTF
once	TRBD2	TRBV28	TRBJ2-5	TGTGCCAGCAGTTTTACTAGCGGGGGGAGAGAGACCCAGTACTTC	CASSFTSGGRETQYF
.	.	TRBV5-4	TRBJ1-2	TGTGCCAGCAGTTACCCTAGGGTCTATGGCTACACCTTC	CASSYPRVYGYTF
.	.	TRBV19	TRBJ2-2	TGTGCCAGTAGATTACAGGGATCCGGGGAGCTGTTTTTT	CASRLQGSGELFF
.	TRBD1	TRBV2	TRBJ1-1	TGTGCCAGCAATAGGGGGACAGTGAACACTGAAGCTTTCTTT	CASNRGTVNTEAFF
.	TRBD1	TRBV6-4	TRBJ1-1	TGTGCCAGCCGACGGGACAGCCAATACACTGAAGCTTTCTTT	CASRRDSQYTEAFF
.	.	TRBV6-1	TRBJ1-2	TGTGCCAGCCGTGGGGGAACTAACTATGGCTACACCTTC	CASRGGTNYGYTF
.	.	TRBV5-4	TRBJ2-1	TGTGCCAGCAGCTTGGTGGCAGGGGCCCTTTACAATGAGCAGTTCTTC	CASSLVAGALYNEQFF
.	.	TRBV10-1	TRBJ2-7	TGCGCCAGCAGTGAGTCCGGGGGTTCGTACGAGCAGTACTTC	CASSESGGSYEQYF
few	.	TRBV6-6	TRBJ1-2	TGTGCCAGCAGAAAGAACCAGGGATACTATGGCTACACCTTC	CASRKNQGYYGYTF
.	TRBD1	TRBV7-9	TRBJ1-2	TGTGCCAGCAGCTTACCGGGACAGGGGGCCCTCTATGGCTACACCTTC	CASSLPGQGALYGYTF
.	.	TRBV5-1	TRBJ2-1	TGCGCCAGCAGCTTGCTAAATGAGCAGTTCTTC	CASSLLNEQFF
.	.	TRBV10-3	TRBJ2-7	TGTGCCATCAGTGAACTGTCGCTGCAGAGGAACTACGAGCAGTACTTC	CAISELSLQRNYEQYF
once	.	TRBV6-5	TRBJ2-7	TGTGCCAGCAGTTACTCGTTGGGCGAGCAGTACTTC	CASSYSLGEQYF
.	TRBD2	TRBV5-4	TRBJ2-1	TGTGCCAGCAGCTTGGCAGGGACTAGTTCCTACAATGAGCAGTTCTTC	CASSLAGTSSYNEQFF
.	TRBD2	TRBV7-9	TRBJ2-7	TGTGCCAGCAGCCAAGGGACTAGCGGGACCTACGAGCAGTACTTC	CASSQGTSGTYEQYF
once	TRBD1	TRBV11-2	TRBJ1-1	TGTGCCAGCAGCTTAGGGGGACAGGTAGGGCCAGTCACTGAAGCTTTCTTT	CASSLGGQVGPVTEAFF
.	.	TRBV5-4	TRBJ2-1	TGTGCCAGCAGCTTGGGGATCGTCTCCTACAATGAGCAGTTCTTC	CASSLGIVSYNEQFF
.	.	TRBV28	TRBJ2-7	TGTGCCAGCAGTTCTCCCCGTAGAAGTTACGAGCAGTACTTC	CASSSPRRSYEQYF
.	TRBD1	TRBV4-2	TRBJ2-3	TGTGCCAGCAGTGGGTCTGGGACAGGGGGCACAGATACGCAGTATTTT	CASSGSGTGGTDTQYF
.	.	TRBV11-3	TRBJ2-5	TGTGCCAGCAGCCTCTTGGACGGGGAGACCCAGTACTTC	CASSLLDGETQYF
.	TRBD2	TRBV30	TRBJ2-3	TGTGCCTGGGTTCTAGCGGGGGGCCATACGCAGTATTTT	CAWVLAGGHTQYF
.	.	TRBV7-2	TRBJ2-7	TGTGCCAGCAGCTTATGGGGAAGCTACGAGCAGTACTTC	CASSLWGSYEQYF
.	.	TRBV27	TRBJ1-1	TGTGCCAGCAGTTTAAAGGGCCCCACTGAAGCTTTCTTT	CASSLKGPTEAFF
.	.	TRBV5-4	TRBJ1-2	TGTGCCAGCAGCCTGGACAGCAACTATGGCTACACCTTC	CASSLDSNYGYTF
.	.	TRBV7-2	TRBJ1-6	TGTGCCAGCAGCTTAGCTAGGGGATCTCCACCCCTCCACTTT	CASSLARGSPPLHF
.	TRBD2	TRBV29-1	TRBJ2-5	TGCAGCGTTGGGCAACCGGGACTAGCGGGGAAAGAGACCCAGTACTTC	CSVGQPGLAGKETQYF
.	.	TRBV28	TRBJ2-7	TGTGCCAGCAGTTTACTTCTCGGCGAGCAGTACTTC	CASSLLLGEQYF